The entry below describes one TCR beta chain. The target antigen is unknown. The CDR3 sequence is 21 residues long. The germline V gene encodes CDR1 MDHEN and CDR2 SYDVKM. The V and J ends lost 1 base and 6 bases, in that order; junction bases with no gene match: 20. The entry originates in a study of regulatory T cells in long-lasting Graves disease. Overall study: The study enrolled newly diagnosed Graves' patients on antithyroid drugs under 3 months.

iRepertoire HTBI primers and Arm-PCR of CDR3 regions built TCR beta libraries. TCRdb independently ran MiXCR on the multiplex PCR reads; one entry per CDR3 protein. The data hold around 330,000 distinct CDR3 sequences, with 15% to 20% observed a single time. The study, taken as a whole, reports: Patients with persistent Graves' had lower TCR diversity than newly diagnosed patients.

The time point is: newly diagnosed GD, antithyroid drugs for less than 3 months. From RNA extracted from PBMCs, the TCR library was made. The receptor was isolated from a female donor with Graves disease. The chain uses TRBV28 and TRBJ2-2; 10 bases are shared with TRBD2. This material consisted of peripheral blood mononuclear cells (PBMCs), taken at new diagnosis, from a patient treated with antithyroid drugs. CDR3 sequence reads: CASSLSSQNRRSGRAPGELFF. DNA of the CDR3: TGTGCCAGCAGTTTATCTTCCCAAAACAGGCGGAGCGGGAGGGCCCCCGGGGAGCTGTTTTTT.